This T cell receptor (beta chain) originates from a study of T cells in Graves' hyperthyroidism and ophthalmopathy. About the study: Any treatment followed the collection of peripheral blood at initial diagnosis.

Regarding the study as a whole: Blood held most thyroid clonotypes expanded above 0.001 frequency.

This clonotype has a count of ten or more. Its antigen is not known. The study defined stable Graves' hyperthyroidism as no ophthalmopathy progression within 18 months. Hyperthyroidism, newly diagnosed and lasting under 2 months, affected patients aged 18 to 65. What was amplified from RNA transcripts were TCR beta CDR3 regions. The HTBI set primed first-round TCR CDR3 RT-PCR. TCRdb re-called the multiplex PCR reads through MiXCR, storing one row per CDR3 protein. The data show about 560,000 distinct CDR3 sequences, 15% to 20% seen once. With 2 bases removed from V and 8 bases from J, the gap between germline ends came to 12 bases. CDR1 is KGHSH and CDR2 is LQKENI in the germline V gene. This CDR3 contains 13 residues.

Sequencing was performed on blood. The clonotype originates from a woman aged 18-29 years with Graves' hyperthyroidism. The chain employs TRBV18 and TRBJ1-2; no definite D call. The CDR3 nucleotides read TGTGCCAGCTCACCAGTTGGCACCATGGGCTACACCTTC. Its protein product is CASSPVGTMGYTF.